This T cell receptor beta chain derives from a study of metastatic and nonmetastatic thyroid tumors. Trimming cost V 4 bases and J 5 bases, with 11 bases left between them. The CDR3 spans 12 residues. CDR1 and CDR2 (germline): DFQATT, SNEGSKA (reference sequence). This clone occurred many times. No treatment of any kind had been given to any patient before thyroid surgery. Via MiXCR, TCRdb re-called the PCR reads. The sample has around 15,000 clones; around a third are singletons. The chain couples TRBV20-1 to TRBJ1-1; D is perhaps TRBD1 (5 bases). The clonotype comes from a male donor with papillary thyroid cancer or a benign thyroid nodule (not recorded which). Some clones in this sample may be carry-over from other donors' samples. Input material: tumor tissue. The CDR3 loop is CSAKLRDTEAFF. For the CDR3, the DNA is TGCAGTGCTAAACTCAGGGATACTGAAGCTTTCTTT.